A selection of T cell receptor beta chains follows, all from one sample in a study of shared clonotypes between healthy human individuals. Repertoires were generated with immunoSEQ multiplex PCR, while TCRdb's copy carries only in-frame clones and drops some. The table includes about 1.5 million clones, around 98% detected once. The material sequenced was naive CD4+ T cells sorted from blood. These receptors came from a man aged 25 to 40 in good health. The CDR3 runs from the conserved cysteine through the conserved F or W. Each record gives: J gene, V gene, D gene, clone size, CDR3 length, CDR3 DNA, CDR3 protein. A D gene is named only where the DNA matches it firmly. A clone size is listed for some rows: how often the clone was seen (once, few, many), or a class if it is expanded.

TRBJ2-7	TRBV11-2	NA	NA	11	TGTGCCAGCAGCCACTCCTACGAGCAGTACTTC	CASSHSYEQYF
TRBJ1-4	TRBV9	TRBD1	NA	15	TGTGCCAGCAGCTTAAGAGGACAGGGGAATGAAAAACTGTTTTTT	CASSLRGQGNEKLFF
TRBJ2-5	TRBV9	NA	NA	13	TGTGCCAGCAGCGTAGATAGGGGAGGGACCCAGTACTTC	CASSVDRGGTQYF
TRBJ1-1	TRBV29-1	NA	NA	13	TGCAGCGTTGAAAGGGGCGGGGGCACTGAAGCTTTCTTT	CSVERGGGTEAFF
TRBJ1-2	TRBV11-2	TRBD1	NA	15	TGTGCCAGCAGCCAAGGGACAGGGGGCGTCTATGGCTACACCTTC	CASSQGTGGVYGYTF
TRBJ2-3	TRBV29-1	TRBD1	once	15	TGCAGCGTTTTCGCAGGTACAGGGGTGGCAGATACGCAGTATTTT	CSVFAGTGVADTQYF
TRBJ2-7	TRBV5-5	NA	NA	13	TGTGCCAGCCCTACGGTGGGGACGAGAGAGCAGTACTTC	CASPTVGTREQYF
TRBJ2-7	TRBV28	TRBD2	NA	15	TGTGCCAGCAGCCTTCCAGGGAGGGCAGGCTACGAGCAGTACTTC	CASSLPGRAGYEQYF
TRBJ2-7	TRBV14	TRBD2	NA	16	TGTGCCAGCAGCCACATATTGGCTAGCGGGAGTTACGAGCAGTACTTC	CASSHILASGSYEQYF
TRBJ2-7	TRBV11-2	TRBD2	NA	16	TGTGCCAGCAGCTTAGGGACGACTAGCGGCTCCTACGAGCAGTACTTC	CASSLGTTSGSYEQYF
TRBJ1-5	TRBV18	TRBD1	NA	14	TGTGCCAGCTCACCATGGACAGGGAATCAGCCCCAGCATTTT	CASSPWTGNQPQHF
TRBJ1-2	TRBV28	NA	NA	14	TGTGCCAGCAGTTTCGAGGGTCAGAACTATGGCTACACCTTC	CASSFEGQNYGYTF
TRBJ1-5	TRBV7-6	NA	NA	16	TGTGCCAGCAGTCTCGGGACATTTAGGAGCAATCAGCCCCAGCATTTT	CASSLGTFRSNQPQHF
TRBJ2-5	TRBV7-9	TRBD1	NA	13	TGTGCCAGCAGCATGGACAGGGGAGGGACCCAGTACTTC	CASSMDRGGTQYF
TRBJ1-4	TRBV7-2	NA	NA	13	TGTGCCAGCAGCTTAGGGGTTTGGGAAAAACTGTTTTTT	CASSLGVWEKLFF
TRBJ2-1	TRBV11-3	TRBD2	NA	17	TGTGCCAGCAGCTTAGTTGTAGGGACTAGCGTAGACAATGAGCAGTTCTTC	CASSLVVGTSVDNEQFF
TRBJ2-7	TRBV30	NA	NA	11	TGTGCCTGGAATACCTTGAGAGAGCAGTACTTC	CAWNTLREQYF
TRBJ2-1	TRBV4-1	NA	NA	15	TGCGCCAGCAGCCAAGAGGCGGGGCGGTACAATGAGCAGTTCTTC	CASSQEAGRYNEQFF
TRBJ1-1	TRBV28	NA	NA	13	TGTGCCAGCATCGAGGGCATGAACACTGAAGCTTTCTTT	CASIEGMNTEAFF
TRBJ2-1	TRBV19	TRBD2	NA	16	TGTGCCAGTAGTCTCAGAGGGACTAGGGGCTACAATGAGCAGTTCTTC	CASSLRGTRGYNEQFF
TRBJ1-5	TRBV7-9	NA	NA	13	TGTGCCAGCAGGGGGTCGGGCAATCAGCCCCAGCATTTT	CASRGSGNQPQHF
TRBJ2-7	TRBV9	NA	NA	14	TGTGCCAGCAGCGTACAGGGGCACTCCTACGAGCAGTACTTC	CASSVQGHSYEQYF
TRBJ1-3	TRBV9	NA	NA	16	TGTGCCAGCAGCGCCCTTTCAGCCAGCTCTGGAAACACCATATATTTT	CASSALSASSGNTIYF
TRBJ2-5	TRBV5-5	NA	NA	14	TGTGCCAGCAGCTTGGTGACGTACCAAGAGACCCAGTACTTC	CASSLVTYQETQYF
TRBJ2-6	TRBV5-1	NA	NA	14	TGCGCCAGCAGCTCTACGGCTGGGGCCAACGTCCTGACTTTC	CASSSTAGANVLTF
TRBJ2-3	TRBV6-1	NA	NA	13	TGTGCCAGCAGGGGAATCCTTACGGATACGCAGTATTTT	CASRGILTDTQYF
TRBJ2-7	TRBV6-6	NA	NA	14	TGTGCCAGCAGTCCCCTGACGACAGCCTACGAGCAGTACTTC	CASSPLTTAYEQYF